A few counts support the clone carrying this T cell receptor beta chain. Its antigen is undetermined. TCRdb passed the RT-PCR reads through MiXCR, listing each CDR3 protein once. The sample lists fewer than 750,000 distinct CDR3 sequences; approximately 14% were seen once. This record comes from a study of response to subunit inactivated influenza vaccine. Study conclusions and caveats: Authors suggested few new T cells are recruited by each seasonal influenza vaccination.

The material was PBMCs from blood, obtained about 13 days after vaccination. The receptor was derived from a man between 50 and 59 years old who received an inactivated influenza vaccine.

CDR3 sequence: CASSHLLRDPLKDNSPLHF. The DNA for the CDR3 is TGTGCCAGCAGCCATTTGTTAAGGGACCCACTAAAGGATAATTCACCCCTCCACTTT. The chain combines TRBV4-2 with TRBJ1-6, with D perhaps matching TRBD1 (5 bases). The CDR3 extends over 19 amino acids. Per germline, CDR1 LGHNA and CDR2 YNFKEQ. Between the trimmed V and J ends, which lost 3 bases and 5 bases, there was a span of 23 bases.